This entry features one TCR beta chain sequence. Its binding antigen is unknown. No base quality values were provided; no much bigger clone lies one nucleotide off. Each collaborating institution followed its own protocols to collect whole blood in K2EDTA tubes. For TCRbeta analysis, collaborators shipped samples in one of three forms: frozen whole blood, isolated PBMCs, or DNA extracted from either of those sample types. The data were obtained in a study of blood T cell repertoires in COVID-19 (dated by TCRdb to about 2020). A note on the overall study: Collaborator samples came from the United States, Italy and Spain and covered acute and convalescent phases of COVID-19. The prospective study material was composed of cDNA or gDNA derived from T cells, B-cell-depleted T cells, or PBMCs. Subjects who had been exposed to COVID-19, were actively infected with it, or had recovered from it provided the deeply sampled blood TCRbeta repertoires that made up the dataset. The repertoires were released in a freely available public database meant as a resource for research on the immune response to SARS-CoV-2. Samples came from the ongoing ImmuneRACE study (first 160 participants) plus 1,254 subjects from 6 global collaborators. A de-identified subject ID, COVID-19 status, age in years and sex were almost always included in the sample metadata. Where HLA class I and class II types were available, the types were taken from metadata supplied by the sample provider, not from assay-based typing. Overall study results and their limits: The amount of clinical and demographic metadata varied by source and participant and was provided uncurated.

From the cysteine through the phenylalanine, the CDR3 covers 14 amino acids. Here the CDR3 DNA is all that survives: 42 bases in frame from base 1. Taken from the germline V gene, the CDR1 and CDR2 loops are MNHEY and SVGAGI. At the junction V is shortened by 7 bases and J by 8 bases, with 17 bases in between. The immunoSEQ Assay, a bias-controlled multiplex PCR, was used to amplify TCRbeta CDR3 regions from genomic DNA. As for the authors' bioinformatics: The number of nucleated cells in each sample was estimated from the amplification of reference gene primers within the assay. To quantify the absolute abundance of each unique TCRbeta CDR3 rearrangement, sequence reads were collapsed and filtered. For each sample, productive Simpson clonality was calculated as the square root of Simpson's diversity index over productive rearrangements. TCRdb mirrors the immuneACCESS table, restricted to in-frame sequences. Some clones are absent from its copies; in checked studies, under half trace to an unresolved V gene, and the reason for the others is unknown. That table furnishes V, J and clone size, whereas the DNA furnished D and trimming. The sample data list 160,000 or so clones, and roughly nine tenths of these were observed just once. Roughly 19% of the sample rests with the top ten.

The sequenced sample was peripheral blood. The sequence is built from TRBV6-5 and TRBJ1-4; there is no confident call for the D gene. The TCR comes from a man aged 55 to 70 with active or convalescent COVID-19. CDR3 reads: CASMMLLDLEKLFF. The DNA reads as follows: TGTGCCAGCATGATGCTTTTAGATTTAGAAAAACTGTTTTTT.